A single sample gave rise to the 31 T cell receptor beta chains below, sequenced in a study of blood T cell repertoires in COVID-19 (dated by TCRdb to the early 2020s). Receptors were amplified or captured by the immunoSEQ multiplex PCR assay. Here the immuneACCESS table is served through TCRdb, limited to in-frame sequences with V and J called. Missing clones are a known gap in these copies; in checked studies unresolved V genes cover under half, and the rest lacks a known reason. The sample has roughly 250,000 clones on record, 88% of them singletons. The ten most abundant clones make up 0.75% to 1% of the sample. The sample consisted of peripheral blood. All receptors come from a woman aged 40 to 50 who had recovered from COVID-19.

This chain links TRBV6-5 with TRBJ1-5, with TRBD1 matching over 7 bases. Losses at the gene ends were 7 bases for V and 6 bases for J; bases not matched to a gene: 12. This CDR3 has 15 amino acids. Germline assignment: CDR1 MNHEY and CDR2 SVGAGI. The CDR3 loop is CASTLGTVGGQPQHF. CDR3 nucleotide sequence: TGTGCCAGCACCCTCGGGACAGTCGGGGGTCAGCCCCAGCATTTT.

This rearrangement joins TRBV5-1 to TRBJ2-2, with 8 bases that match TRBD2. V shed 7 bases, J shed 1 base, and the junction held 9 bases outside the gene matches. Germline V gene sequence: CDR1 SGHRS, CDR2 YFSETQ. This CDR3 region has 16 residues. CDR3 loop: CASSPDGGGNTGELFF. CDR3 in DNA: TGCGCCAGCTCCCCTGACGGGGGGGGGAACACCGGGGAGCTGTTTTTT. Full variable domain (rest looked up from reference TRBV5-1 and TRBJ2-2): KAGVTQTPRYLIKTRGQQVTLSCSPISGHRSVSWYQQTPGQGLQFLFEYFSETQRNKGNFPGRFSGRQFSNSRSEMNVSTLELGDSALYLCASSPDGGGNTGELFFGEGSRLTVL.

This clone was observed once. The V and J genes are TRBV2 and TRBJ2-1, with 7 bases lining up with TRBD2. CDR1 is SNHLY and CDR2 is FYNNEI in the germline V gene. With 11 bases clipped from V and 7 bases from J, the junction kept 11 bases outside the gene matches. This CDR3 has 13 residues. The CDR3: CASGWEGLNEQFF. CDR3 sequence (DNA): TGTGCCTCCGGGTGGGAGGGCCTAAATGAGCAGTTCTTC. The full variable domain, its missing parts supplied by reference TRBV2 and TRBJ2-1, is EPEVTQTPSHQVTQMGQEVILRCVPISNHLYFYWYRQILGQKVEFLVSFYNNEISEKSEIFDDQFSVERPDGSNFTLKIRSTKLEDSAMYFCASGWEGLNEQFFGPGTRLTVL.

This clone was observed a single time. V and J are TRBV6-2 or TRBV6-3 and TRBJ1-5, with D possibly TRBD1 on 5 matching bases. This CDR3 has 15 amino acids. Germline V gene lookup returns CDR1 MNHEY and CDR2 SVGEGT. Trimming shortened V by 2 bases and J by 3 bases, and 11 bases separated the two germline ends. CDR3 DNA: TGTGCCAGCAGTTACAGGGCAGGGCACAATCAGCCCCAGCATTTT. Translation gives CASSYRAGHNQPQHF.

V usage is TRBV9 and J usage is TRBJ1-1, with a weak D call TRBD1 (5 bases). This CDR3 comprises 15 residues. Germline V gene data show CDR1 as SGDLS and CDR2 as YYNGEE. Trimming pared 0 bases from V and 3 bases from J, leaving 12 bases between. CDR3 DNA sequence: TGTGCCAGCAGCGTAGTAGGGGTAAGGGACACTGAAGCTTTCTTT. It encodes CASSVVGVRDTEAFF.

CDR3 residues: CASSPRWGGEKLFF. The CDR3 region has the DNA TGTGCCAGCAGCCCTAGGTGGGGAGGTGAAAAACTGTTTTTT. The V and J genes are TRBV9 and TRBJ1-4; D ambiguous. This CDR3 is 14 amino acids long. Germline V gene data show CDR1 as SGDLS and CDR2 as YYNGEE. Trimming stripped 4 bases from V and 7 bases from J, with 14 bases between. Using reference TRBV9 and TRBJ1-4 for the parts outside the CDR3, the full variable domain is DSGVTQTPKHLITATGQRVTLRCSPRSGDLSVYWYQQSLDQGLQFLIQYYNGEERAKGNILERFSAQQFPDLHSELNLSSLELGDSALYFCASSPRWGGEKLFFGSGTQLSVL.

The chain combines TRBV10-2 with TRBJ1-4; the D gene is possibly TRBD1 (5 bases). Looked up from germline, CDR1 is WSHSY and CDR2 is SAAADI. This CDR3 region has 15 residues. V was trimmed by 0 bases and J by 7 bases, leaving 12 bases between them. CDR3: CASSESGGSTEKLFF. The CDR3 region has the DNA TGCGCCAGCAGTGAGTCTGGGGGGTCTACTGAAAAACTGTTTTTT.

The V and J genes are TRBV5-8 and TRBJ2-7; a possible D gene is TRBD2 (5 bases). V was clipped by 0 bases and J by 3 bases, with 10 bases between them. Per the germline V gene, CDR1 is SGHTS and CDR2 is YDEGEE. The CDR3 contains 14 residues. CDR3 sequence (DNA): TGTGCCAGCAGCTTGGCGACCGGGATCTACGAGCAGTACGTC. Translating gives CASSLATGIYEQYV.

The chain carries TRBV11-3 and TRBJ2-1; D not resolved. CDR1 and CDR2 (germline): SGHNT, YENEEA. CDR3 size: 17 residues. Trimming pared 1 base from V and 0 bases from J, leaving 13 bases between. The CDR3 protein is CASSLAGVAPSYNEQFF. The CDR3, as DNA: TGTGCCAGCAGCTTAGCTGGTGTGGCCCCCTCCTACAATGAGCAGTTCTTC.

The chain carries TRBV29-1 and TRBJ1-2; D call uncertain. Trimming stripped 3 bases from V and 3 bases from J, with 11 bases between. The CDR3 sequence is 13 residues long. CDR1 is SQVTM and CDR2 is ANQGSEA in the germline V gene. The CDR3 region is CSVDEATDYGYTF. In DNA, the CDR3 is TGCAGCGTTGACGAGGCGACCGACTATGGCTACACCTTC.

The rearrangement joins TRBV12-3 or TRBV12-4 to TRBJ2-7, with D tentatively TRBD2 (6 bases). V lost 6 bases, J lost 7 bases, and 10 bases lay in between. The CDR3 loop spans 11 amino acids. The CDR3 is CASRGGWEQYF. The CDR3 DNA reads as TGTGCCAGCAGGGGAGGCTGGGAGCAGTACTTC.

This clone has a single count. The J gene is TRBJ1-5, the V gene TRBV30, with D possibly TRBD1 on 6 matching bases. Germline V CDR1 and CDR2: GTSNPN, SVGIG (reference sequence). Deletions cut 0 bases from V and 7 bases from J, with 13 bases between. The CDR3 sequence is 14 residues long. CDR3 nucleotide sequence: TGTGCCTGGAGTGTGGGGGGGCCCGGACAGCCCCAGCATTTT. It specifies CAWSVGGPGQPQHF.

The DNA of the CDR3 is TGTGCCACGGGACTAGACGCTAGCACAGATACGCAGTATTTT. Protein sequence: CATGLDASTDTQYF. The chain carries TRBV10-3 and TRBJ2-3, with 8 bases fitting TRBD2. With 10 bases clipped from V and 0 bases from J, the junction kept 6 bases outside the gene matches. The CDR3 is 14 amino acids. The germline gives CDR1 ENHRY, CDR2 SYGVKD.

V and J are TRBV5-4 and TRBJ1-2, with D perhaps matching TRBD1 (5 bases). V lost 4 bases and J 5 bases, leaving 15 bases between the germline ends. The CDR3 consists of 14 residues. Germline V lookup: CDR1 SGHNT, CDR2 YYREEE (reference sequence). CDR3 protein: CASSPWGGDYGYTF. The CDR3 bases are TGTGCCAGCAGCCCCTGGGGGGGGGATTATGGCTACACCTTC.

The chain has TRBV6-2 or TRBV6-3 and TRBJ2-7; a possible D gene is TRBD2 (5 bases). The CDR3 loop spans 14 amino acids. CDR1 and CDR2 from the germline V gene are MNHEY and SVGEGT. Trimming removed 5 bases from V and 2 bases from J, with 13 bases in between. The CDR3 sequence: CASSNPGRAYEQYF. The CDR3, as DNA: TGTGCCAGCAGTAACCCCGGGCGGGCCTACGAGCAGTACTTC.

The rearrangement joins TRBV19 to TRBJ2-5; 10 bases agree with TRBD1. The CDR3 consists of 15 residues. Germline V gene data show CDR1 as LNHDA and CDR2 as SQIVND (reference sequence). J gave up 4 bases and V 4 bases, and 6 bases lay outside the gene matches. DNA of the CDR3: TGTGCCAGTAGTACCTACGGACAGGGGGGAGAGACCCAGTACTTC. Translation gives CASSTYGQGGETQYF.

This clone was found once. The chain couples TRBV2 to TRBJ2-1; 13 bases agree with TRBD2. Germline CDR1 SNHLY, CDR2 FYNNEI. CDR3 length: 15 residues. V gave up 7 bases and J gave up 5 bases; unmatched junction bases: 5. The CDR3 is CASTPGLAGDNEQFF. CDR3 sequence (DNA): TGTGCCAGCACCCCCGGACTAGCGGGGGACAATGAGCAGTTCTTC.

This sequence joins TRBV6-5 and TRBJ1-1; no firm D call. With 0 bases removed from V and 1 base from J, the gap between germline ends came to 9 bases. This CDR3 spans 15 amino acids. Germline CDR1 reads MNHEY; CDR2 reads SVGAGI. CDR3 nucleotide sequence: TGTGCCAGCAGTTACTCATGGGAGGGGAACACTGAAGCTTTCTTT. Its protein is CASSYSWEGNTEAFF.

This clone occurred a few times. The chain links TRBV6-5 to TRBJ2-7; D possibly corresponds to TRBD1 (5 bases). The V gene's germline CDR1 is MNHEY and CDR2 SVGAGI. Trimming took 6 bases from V and 1 from J, leaving 7 bases between them. The CDR3 consists of 12 residues. The DNA for the CDR3 is TGTGCCAGCAGGGACACGTCCTACGAGCAGTACTTC. It is translated as CASRDTSYEQYF.

The chain employs TRBV7-2 and TRBJ1-1, with 11 bases identical to TRBD1. There are 15 residues in the CDR3. In germline, CDR1 is SGHTA, CDR2 FQGNSA. J gave up 5 bases and V 4 bases, and 6 bases lay outside the gene matches. The CDR3 sequence is CASSSGQGATTEAFF. The CDR3 DNA reads as TGTGCCAGCAGCTCCGGACAGGGGGCAACGACTGAAGCTTTCTTT.

The rearrangement uses TRBV7-8 and TRBJ1-6, with a weak D call TRBD1 (5 bases). The CDR3 loop spans 15 amino acids. Germline V gene data show CDR1 as SGHVS and CDR2 as FQNEAQ. V was shortened by 3 bases and J by 2 bases, with 8 bases between the two germline ends. The CDR3: CASSLGQTYNSPLHF. CDR3 DNA sequence: TGTGCCAGCAGCTTGGGGCAGACCTATAATTCACCCCTCCACTTT.

The chain recombines TRBV7-8 with TRBJ1-2; a possible D gene is TRBD1 (5 bases). Trimming shortened V by 5 bases and J by 4 bases, and 14 bases separated the two germline ends. The CDR3 length is 14 residues. The germline V gene encodes CDR1 SGHVS and CDR2 FQNEAQ. The CDR3 DNA follows: TGTGCCAGCAGCCCCCCGGACACGATCTATGGCTACACCTTC. Translation: CASSPPDTIYGYTF.

J is TRBJ1-1 and V is TRBV12-3 or TRBV12-4; unclear D gene. V lost 0 bases and J 1 base, leaving 3 bases between the germline ends. This CDR3 has 13 residues. The CDR3 nucleotides are TGTGCCAGCAGTTTAGCTAGGAACACTGAAGCTTTCTTT. It is translated as CASSLARNTEAFF.

This clone was counted once. V usage is TRBV11-2 and J usage is TRBJ2-1, with TRBD2 matching over 7 bases. CDR3 length: 12 amino acids. Germline loops: CDR1 SGHAT, CDR2 FQNNGV. V lost 7 bases, J lost 6 bases, and 3 bases stayed unmatched. CDR3 protein: CASTPSGNEQFF. The CDR3 DNA reads TGTGCCAGCACCCCTAGCGGCAATGAGCAGTTCTTC.

The V call is TRBV4-2, the J call TRBJ2-7, with D possibly TRBD2 on 5 matching bases. This CDR3 spans 13 amino acids. The germline CDR1 and CDR2 sequences are LGHNA and YNFKEQ. The V and J ends lost 4 bases and 2 bases respectively, with 9 bases between them. The CDR3 loop is CASSRERAYEQYF. The CDR3, as DNA: TGTGCCAGCAGCCGTGAGAGGGCCTACGAGCAGTACTTC.

The rearrangement uses TRBV10-3 and TRBJ2-1; D not resolved. Trimming took off 2 bases at V and 9 bases at J, with 11 bases between the two ends. CDR3 length: 13 amino acids. Germline V gives CDR1 ENHRY, CDR2 SYGVKD. As DNA, the CDR3 is TGTGCCATCAGTGAGGTCGCGGCGGTTGAGCAGTTCTTC. Its translation is CAISEVAAVEQFF.

The CDR3 DNA sequence: TGTGCCAGTAAGGACGCGGGGCCCAGGAGCTCCTACGAGCAGTACTTC. It specifies CASKDAGPRSSYEQYF. The J gene is TRBJ2-7, the V gene TRBV19; D might be TRBD2 (6 bases). The germline CDR1 and CDR2 sequences are LNHDA and SQIVND (reference sequence). This CDR3 comprises 16 residues. Trimming removed 7 bases at V and 0 bases at J, with 19 bases between.

The V and J genes are TRBV6-6 and TRBJ1-2, with a possible D match to TRBD1 (6 bases). Germline V CDR1 and CDR2: MNHNY, SVGAGI (reference sequence). Deletions cut 5 bases from V and 4 bases from J, with 8 bases between. The CDR3 loop spans 12 amino acids. The CDR3 here is CASSKDSYGYTF. The CDR3 region has the DNA TGTGCCAGCAGTAAGGACAGCTATGGCTACACCTTC.

Only one count was recorded for this clone. The chain carries TRBV15 and TRBJ2-7, with 8 bases fitting TRBD1. Germline CDR1 and CDR2: LNHNV and YYDKDF (reference sequence). Germline trimming cut 3 bases from V and 3 bases from J; bases unmatched to any gene: 1. The CDR3 is 13 residues long. The CDR3 reads CATSRDRDYEQYF. DNA for the CDR3: TGTGCCACCAGCAGGGACAGGGACTACGAGCAGTACTTC.

The chain employs TRBV7-2 and TRBJ1-2; D perhaps matches TRBD1 (6 bases). V was cut by 5 bases and J by 4 bases, with 11 bases left in between. The germline gives CDR1 SGHTA, CDR2 FQGNSA. The CDR3 runs to 13 residues. CDR3 in amino acids: CASSPQGSYGYTF. The CDR3 DNA is TGTGCCAGCAGCCCCCAGGGGTCCTATGGCTACACCTTC.

The genes are TRBV7-2 and TRBJ1-2, with TRBD1 matching over 9 bases. CDR3 length: 16 amino acids. Losses at the gene ends were 4 bases for V and 1 base for J; bases not matched to a gene: 7. Germline loops: CDR1 SGHTA, CDR2 FQGNSA. The CDR3: CASSWTGAANNYGYTF. The DNA of the CDR3 is TGTGCCAGCAGCTGGACAGGGGCGGCGAATAACTATGGCTACACCTTC.